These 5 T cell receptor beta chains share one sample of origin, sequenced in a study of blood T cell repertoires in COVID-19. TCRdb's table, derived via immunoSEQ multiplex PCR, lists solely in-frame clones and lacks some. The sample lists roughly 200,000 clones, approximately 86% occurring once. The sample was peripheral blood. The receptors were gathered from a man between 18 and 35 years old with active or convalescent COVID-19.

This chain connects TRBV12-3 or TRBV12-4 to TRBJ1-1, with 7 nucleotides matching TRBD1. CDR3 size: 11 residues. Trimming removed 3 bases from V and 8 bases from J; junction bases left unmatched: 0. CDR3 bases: TGTGCCAGCAGTTTCAGGGGGGAAGCTTTCTTT. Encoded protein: CASSFRGEAFF.

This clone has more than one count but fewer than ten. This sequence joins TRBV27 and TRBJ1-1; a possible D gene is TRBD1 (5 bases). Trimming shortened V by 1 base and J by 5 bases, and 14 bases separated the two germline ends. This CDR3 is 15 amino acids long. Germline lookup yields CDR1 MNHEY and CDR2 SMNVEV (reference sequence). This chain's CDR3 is CASSLWGGAQTEAFF. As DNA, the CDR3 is TGTGCCAGCAGTTTATGGGGCGGGGCACAAACTGAAGCTTTCTTT.

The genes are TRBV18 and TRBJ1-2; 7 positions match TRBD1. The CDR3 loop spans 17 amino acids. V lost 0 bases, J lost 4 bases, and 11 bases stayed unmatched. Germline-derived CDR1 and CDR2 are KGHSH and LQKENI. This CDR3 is CASSPPSTGVLRYGYTF. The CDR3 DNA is TGTGCCAGCTCACCACCAAGCACAGGGGTCTTGCGCTATGGCTACACCTTC.

The CDR3 is CSVESGTGARGEQYF. DNA for the CDR3: TGCAGCGTTGAATCCGGGACAGGGGCTCGTGGGGAGCAGTACTTC. J is TRBJ2-7 and V is TRBV29-1, with 10 bases fitting TRBD1. After removal of 2 bases from V and 7 bases from J, the junction contained 11 bases not matched to a gene. This CDR3 is built from 15 residues. The germline gives CDR1 SQVTM, CDR2 ANQGSEA.

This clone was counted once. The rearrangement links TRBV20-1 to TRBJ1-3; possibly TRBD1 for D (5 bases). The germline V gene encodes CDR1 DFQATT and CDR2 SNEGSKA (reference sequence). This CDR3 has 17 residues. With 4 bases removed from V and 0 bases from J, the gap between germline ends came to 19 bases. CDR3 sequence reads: CSATDSGRGYSGNTIYF. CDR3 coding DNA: TGCAGTGCTACTGACAGTGGAAGGGGTTACTCTGGAAACACCATATATTTT.